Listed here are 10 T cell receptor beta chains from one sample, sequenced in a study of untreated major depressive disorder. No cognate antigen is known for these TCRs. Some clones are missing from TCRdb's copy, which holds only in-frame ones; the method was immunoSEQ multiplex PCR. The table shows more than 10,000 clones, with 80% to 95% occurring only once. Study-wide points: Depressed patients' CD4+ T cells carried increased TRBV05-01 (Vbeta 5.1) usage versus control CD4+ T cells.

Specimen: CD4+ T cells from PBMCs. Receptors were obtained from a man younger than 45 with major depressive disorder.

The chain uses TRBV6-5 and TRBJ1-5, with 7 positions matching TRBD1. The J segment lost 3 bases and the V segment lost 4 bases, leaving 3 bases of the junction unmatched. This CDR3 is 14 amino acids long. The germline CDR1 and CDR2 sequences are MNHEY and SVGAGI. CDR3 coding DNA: TGTGCCAGCAGTTTAGACAGGGTCAATCAGCCCCAGCATTTT. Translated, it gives CASSLDRVNQPQHF.

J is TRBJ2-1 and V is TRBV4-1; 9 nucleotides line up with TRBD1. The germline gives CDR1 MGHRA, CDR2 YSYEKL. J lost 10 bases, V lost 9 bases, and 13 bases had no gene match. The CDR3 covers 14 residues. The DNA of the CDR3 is TGCGCCAGTAAGGCCCGGGACAGGGATGGAGAGCAGTTCTTC. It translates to CASKARDRDGEQFF.

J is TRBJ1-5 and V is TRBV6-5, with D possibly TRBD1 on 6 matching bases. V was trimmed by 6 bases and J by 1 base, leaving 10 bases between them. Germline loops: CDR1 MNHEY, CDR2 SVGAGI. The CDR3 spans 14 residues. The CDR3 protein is CASSQGTSNQPQHF. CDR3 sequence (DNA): TGTGCCAGCAGCCAGGGGACAAGCAATCAGCCCCAGCATTTT.

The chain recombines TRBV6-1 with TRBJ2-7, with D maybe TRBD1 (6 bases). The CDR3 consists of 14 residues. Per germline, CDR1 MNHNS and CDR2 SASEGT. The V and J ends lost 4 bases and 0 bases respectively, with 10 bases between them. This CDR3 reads CASSADRTSYEQYF. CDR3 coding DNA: TGTGCCAGCAGTGCAGACAGGACCTCCTACGAGCAGTACTTC.

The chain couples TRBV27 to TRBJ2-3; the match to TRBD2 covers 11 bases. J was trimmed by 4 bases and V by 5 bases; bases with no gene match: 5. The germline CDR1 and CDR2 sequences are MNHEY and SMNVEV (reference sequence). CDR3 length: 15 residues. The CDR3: CASSPRLAGPDTQYF. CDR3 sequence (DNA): TGTGCCAGCAGTCCGCGACTAGCGGGGCCAGATACGCAGTATTTT.

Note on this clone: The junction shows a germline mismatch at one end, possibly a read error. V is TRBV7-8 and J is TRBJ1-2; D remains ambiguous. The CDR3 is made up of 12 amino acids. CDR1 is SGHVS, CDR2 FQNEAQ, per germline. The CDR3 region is CASSLEGGGFTF. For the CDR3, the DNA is TGTGCCAGCAGCTTAGAAGGCGGAGGCTTCACCTTC.

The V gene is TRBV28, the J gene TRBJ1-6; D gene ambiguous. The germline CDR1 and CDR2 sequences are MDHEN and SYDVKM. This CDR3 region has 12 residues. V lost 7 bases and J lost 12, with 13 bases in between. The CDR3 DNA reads TGTGCCAGCACCCCCGGGCTGGAACCCCTCCACTTT. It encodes CASTPGLEPLHF. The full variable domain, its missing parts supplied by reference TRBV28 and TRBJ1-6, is DVKVTQSSRYLVKRTGEKVFLECVQDMDHENMFWYRQDPGLGLRLIYFSYDVKMKEKGDIPEGYSVSREKKERFSLILESASTNQTSMYLCASTPGLEPLHFGNGTRLTVT.

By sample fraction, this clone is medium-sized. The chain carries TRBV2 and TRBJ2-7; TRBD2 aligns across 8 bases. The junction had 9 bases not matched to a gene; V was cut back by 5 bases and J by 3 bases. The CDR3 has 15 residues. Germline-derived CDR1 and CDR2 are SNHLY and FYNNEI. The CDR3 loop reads CASSSMGLAGYEQYF. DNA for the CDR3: TGTGCCAGCAGTTCGATGGGGCTAGCGGGCTACGAGCAGTACTTC.

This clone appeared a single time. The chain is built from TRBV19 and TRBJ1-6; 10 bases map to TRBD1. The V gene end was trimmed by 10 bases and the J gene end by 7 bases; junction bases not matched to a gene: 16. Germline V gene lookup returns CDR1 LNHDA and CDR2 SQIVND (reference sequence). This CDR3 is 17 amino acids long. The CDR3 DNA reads TGTGCCACAACAAAACAACGACAGGGGGCGCTCAATTCACCCCTCCACTTT. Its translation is CATTKQRQGALNSPLHF.

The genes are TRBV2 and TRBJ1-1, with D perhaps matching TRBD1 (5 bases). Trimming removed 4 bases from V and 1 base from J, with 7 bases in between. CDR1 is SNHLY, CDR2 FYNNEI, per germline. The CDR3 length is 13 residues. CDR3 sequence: CASSGQPNTEAFF. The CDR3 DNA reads TGTGCCAGCAGTGGACAGCCGAACACTGAAGCTTTCTTT.